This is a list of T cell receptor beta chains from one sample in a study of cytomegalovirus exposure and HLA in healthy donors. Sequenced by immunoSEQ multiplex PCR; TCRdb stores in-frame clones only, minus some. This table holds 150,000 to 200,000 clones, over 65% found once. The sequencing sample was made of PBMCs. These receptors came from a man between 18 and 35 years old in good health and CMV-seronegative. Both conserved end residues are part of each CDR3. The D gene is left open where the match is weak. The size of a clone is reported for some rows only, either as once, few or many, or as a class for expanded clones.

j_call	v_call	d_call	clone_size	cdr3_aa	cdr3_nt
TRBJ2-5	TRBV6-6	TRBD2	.	CASKLAGGPGETQYF	TGTGCCAGCAAACTAGCGGGAGGGCCGGGGGAGACCCAGTACTTC
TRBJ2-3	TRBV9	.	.	CASSVQGNTQYF	TGTGCCAGCAGCGTACAGGGGAATACGCAGTATTTT
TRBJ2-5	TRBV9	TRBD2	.	CASSFRSGGQETQYF	TGTGCCAGCAGCTTTCGTAGCGGGGGGCAAGAGACCCAGTACTTC
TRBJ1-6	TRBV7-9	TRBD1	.	CASSGTGLFTPDRPLHF	TGTGCCAGCAGCGGGACAGGCCTTTTTACTCCCGATAGACCCCTCCACTTT
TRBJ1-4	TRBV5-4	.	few	CASSFLGEEEKLFF	TGTGCCAGCAGCTTCCTCGGGGAAGAGGAAAAACTGTTTTTT
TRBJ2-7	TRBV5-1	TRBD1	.	CASRAPGQGVYEQYF	TGCGCCAGCAGAGCGCCGGGACAGGGGGTGTACGAGCAGTACTTC
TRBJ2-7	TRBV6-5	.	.	CASSYKQGDWEQYF	TGTGCCAGCAGTTACAAACAGGGAGATTGGGAGCAGTACTTC
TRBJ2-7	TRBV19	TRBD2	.	CASSLLLAGTYEQYF	TGTGCCAGTAGCCTACTCCTAGCGGGGACCTACGAGCAGTACTTC
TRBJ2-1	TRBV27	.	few	CASSSLRVGDEQFF	TGTGCCAGCAGCTCACTCAGGGTCGGAGATGAGCAGTTCTTC
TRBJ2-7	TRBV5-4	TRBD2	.	CASSLWRGGSYEQYF	TGTGCCAGCAGCTTGTGGCGGGGGGGGTCCTACGAGCAGTACTTC
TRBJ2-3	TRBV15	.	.	CATSPRAGGSDTQYF	TGTGCCACCAGCCCCCGGGCCGGGGGATCAGATACGCAGTATTTT
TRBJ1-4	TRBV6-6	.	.	CASSRAGTFGEKLFF	TGTGCCAGCAGTCGTGCTGGCACATTCGGGGAAAAACTGTTTTTT
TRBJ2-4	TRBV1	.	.	CTSSPGARGLAKNIQYF	TGCACCAGCAGCCCCGGGGCCAGGGGCCTAGCCAAAAACATTCAGTACTTC
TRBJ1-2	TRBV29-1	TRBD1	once	CSVVQGQYYGYTF	TGCAGCGTCGTACAGGGGCAATACTATGGCTACACCTTC
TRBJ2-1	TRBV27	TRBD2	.	CASRGGLAFVNEQFF	TGTGCCAGCAGGGGGGGACTAGCCTTTGTCAATGAGCAGTTCTTC
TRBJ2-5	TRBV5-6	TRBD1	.	CASSGSTGGATQYF	TGTGCCAGCAGCGGGAGTACAGGGGGCGCGACCCAGTACTTC
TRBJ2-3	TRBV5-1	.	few	CASSLVAVSGNTDTQYF	TGCGCCAGCAGCTTGGTGGCCGTTAGCGGAAACACAGATACGCAGTATTTT
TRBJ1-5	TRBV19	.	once	CASSGQGFGNQPQHF	TGTGCCAGTAGTGGCCAGGGGTTTGGCAATCAGCCCCAGCATTTT
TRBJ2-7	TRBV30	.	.	CAWSAHEPYEQYF	TGTGCCTGGAGTGCCCATGAGCCCTACGAGCAGTACTTC
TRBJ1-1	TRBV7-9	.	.	CASSLGQMNTEAFF	TGTGCCAGCAGCCTCGGACAGATGAACACTGAAGCTTTCTTT
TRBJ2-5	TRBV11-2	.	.	CASSKDWIETQYF	TGTGCCAGCAGCAAAGACTGGATTGAGACCCAGTACTTC
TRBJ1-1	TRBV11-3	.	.	CASSLGTVMNTEAFF	TGTGCCAGCAGCTTAGGTACAGTCATGAACACTGAAGCTTTCTTT
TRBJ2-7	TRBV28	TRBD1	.	CASSSRDRGAYEQYF	TGTGCCAGCAGTAGCCGGGACAGGGGGGCCTACGAGCAGTACTTC
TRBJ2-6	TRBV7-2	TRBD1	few	CASSLGDREFSGANVLTF	TGTGCCAGCAGCTTAGGGGACAGGGAATTCTCTGGGGCCAACGTCCTGACTTTC
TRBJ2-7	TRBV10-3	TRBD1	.	CANLGGQGKAYEQYF	TGTGCCAACTTGGGCGGACAGGGGAAGGCTTACGAGCAGTACTTC
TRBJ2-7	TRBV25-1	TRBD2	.	CASEGLAGVGEQYF	TGTGCCAGCGAGGGCCTAGCGGGTGTGGGTGAGCAGTACTTC
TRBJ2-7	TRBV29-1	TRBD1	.	CSVEPARQGAGYEQYF	TGCAGCGTTGAACCGGCCCGACAGGGGGCTGGGTACGAGCAGTACTTC
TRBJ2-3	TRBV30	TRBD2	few	CAWSVRGGSTDTQYF	TGTGCCTGGAGTGTACGGGGGGGGAGTACAGATACGCAGTATTTT
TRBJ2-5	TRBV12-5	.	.	CASGLETHRAQYF	TGTGCTAGTGGTTTAGAAACTCATCGGGCCCAGTACTTC
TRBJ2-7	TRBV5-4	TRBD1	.	CASSRTGDEQYF	TGTGCCAGCAGCAGGACAGGGGACGAGCAGTACTTC
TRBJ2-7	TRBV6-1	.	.	CASSRDLGYEQYF	TGTGCCAGCAGTCGAGACTTGGGCTACGAGCAGTACTTC
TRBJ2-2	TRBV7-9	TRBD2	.	CASIHGGSAGELFF	TGTGCCAGCATCCATGGCGGGAGCGCCGGGGAGCTGTTTTTT
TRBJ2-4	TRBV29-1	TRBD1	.	CSVEDKGGEDIRYF	TGCAGCGTTGAAGATAAAGGGGGCGAGGACATTCGGTACTTC
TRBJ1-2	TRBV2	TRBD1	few	CASSGQGGYFGYTF	TGTGCCAGCAGTGGACAGGGTGGCTACTTTGGCTACACCTTC
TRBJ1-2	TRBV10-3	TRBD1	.	CAISGGTGGTNYGYTF	TGTGCCATCAGTGGAGGGACAGGCGGAACTAACTATGGCTACACCTTC
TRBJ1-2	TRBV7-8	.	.	CASSSRPPGANYGYTF	TGTGCCAGCAGCTCCCGACCCCCCGGGGCTAACTATGGCTACACCTTC
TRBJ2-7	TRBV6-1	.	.	CASSGSGMYEQYF	TGTGCCAGCAGTGGGTCAGGGATGTACGAGCAGTACTTC
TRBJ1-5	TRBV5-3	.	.	CARSLVPESDQPQHF	TGTGCCAGAAGCTTGGTCCCCGAGTCGGATCAGCCCCAGCATTTT
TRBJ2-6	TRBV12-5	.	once	CASALDSLQGGANVLTF	TGTGCTAGTGCCCTGGACAGTCTCCAAGGTGGGGCCAACGTCCTGACTTTC
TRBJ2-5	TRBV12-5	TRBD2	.	CASGSVTSGFRGETQYF	TGTGCTAGTGGTTCCGTGACTAGCGGGTTTCGGGGTGAGACCCAGTACTTC
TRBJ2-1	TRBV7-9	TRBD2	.	CASSFPSGRFDEQFF	TGTGCCAGCAGCTTCCCTAGCGGGAGGTTCGATGAGCAGTTCTTC
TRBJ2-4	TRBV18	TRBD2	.	CASSNASGSKNIQYF	TGTGCCAGCTCAAATGCTAGCGGGAGCAAAAACATTCAGTACTTC
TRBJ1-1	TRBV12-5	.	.	CASAISLGGEELEAFF	TGTGCTAGTGCTATTAGCCTCGGGGGGGAGGAACTTGAAGCTTTCTTT